The T cell receptor beta chain under discussion was sequenced for a study of T cells in localized non-small cell lung cancer. Findings of the study overall: Tumor trailed uninvolved adjacent lung in T cell clonality, which peaked there.

Trimming took off 3 bases at V and 5 bases at J, with 20 bases between the two ends. Per germline, CDR1 SGHTS and CDR2 YDEGEE. This CDR3 spans 17 amino acids. Using immunoSEQ multiplex PCR, the repertoire was profiled, and TCRdb retains in-frame clones only, with some absent. The sample includes around 91,000 clones, 80% to 90% seen only once; the top ten take roughly 14%. Regarding this clone: Antigen unknown.

The chain has TRBV5-8 and TRBJ1-4, with D perhaps TRBD1 (6 bases). The TCR originated in a man aged 35-69 years with stage I squamous cell lung carcinoma. The sequences come from peripheral blood, collected before any cancer treatment. Here the CDR3 reads CASSWRVFETGNEKLFF. DNA of the CDR3: TGTGCCAGCAGCTGGAGGGTATTCGAGACAGGAAATGAAAAACTGTTTTTT.